The clone carrying this T cell receptor (beta chain) showed up many times. What it binds is unknown. This sample is drawn from a study of T-cell reconstitution after alpha-beta-depleted transplantation in children. Broader study findings: Newly produced T cells mostly provided counts and TCRbeta diversity after one year, as hyperexpanded clones declined. After transplant, at about two months, alpha-beta T cells were reportedly derived from several hundred expanded graft clones. High day-60 TCRbeta diversity in some patients came from surviving recipient T cells and thymic progenitors.

CDR1 SEHNR and CDR2 FQNEAQ come from the germline V gene (reference sequence). V shed 7 bases and J shed 9 bases, with 16 bases lying between them. This CDR3 is built from 14 residues. Unique molecular identifiers were incorporated when the TCRbeta library was constructed. TCRdb reprocessed the PCR reads with MiXCR, giving one entry per CDR3 protein. Of roughly 250,000 distinct CDR3 sequences in the sample, 6.5% to 10% were seen once. The chain is built from TRBV7-9 and TRBJ1-6; no clear D. This clonotype was sampled from a male patient younger than 18 who had a stem cell transplant for acute lymphoblastic leukemia, so the T cells may come from the graft donor. The sequencing used PBMCs, mostly from graft donor cells, collected 180 days after TCRalphabeta/CD19-depleted stem cell transplant. In DNA form, the CDR3 reads TGTGCCAGCACCTTGGAGAGGGCGCGTTCACCCCTCCACTTT. The encoded protein is CASTLERARSPLHF.